A selection of T cell receptor beta chains follows, all from one sample in a study of blood T cell repertoires in COVID-19. The repertoire was sequenced with immunoSEQ multiplex PCR; TCRdb's copy has only in-frame clones and lacks some. The sample carries about 100,000 clones, 90% to 95% recorded once. Sequenced: peripheral blood. These receptors originate from a man aged 45-65 years with acute or convalescent COVID-19. The CDR3 runs from the conserved cysteine through the conserved F or W. Fields, in order: V gene, J gene, D gene, clone size, CDR3 length, CDR3 protein, CDR3 DNA. The D gene is left open where the match is weak. Clone size is shown for a subset of rows, as once, few, many or a class of expanded clone.

V gene: TRBV6-5; J gene: TRBJ1-1; D gene: .; clone size: .; CDR3 length: 13; CDR3 protein: CASSSPLNTEAFF; CDR3 DNA: TGTGCCAGCAGTTCCCCTTTGAACACTGAAGCTTTCTTT
V gene: TRBV6-1; J gene: TRBJ1-5; D gene: .; clone size: .; CDR3 length: 11; CDR3 protein: CASSERDPQHF; CDR3 DNA: TGTGCCAGCAGTGAAAGAGATCCCCAGCATTTT
V gene: TRBV7-9; J gene: TRBJ1-5; D gene: .; clone size: .; CDR3 length: 14; CDR3 protein: CASSPTGNNQPQHF; CDR3 DNA: TGTGCCAGCAGCCCTACAGGAAACAATCAGCCCCAGCATTTT
V gene: TRBV4-1; J gene: TRBJ1-3; D gene: .; clone size: .; CDR3 length: 15; CDR3 protein: CASSPSRGNGNTIYF; CDR3 DNA: TGCGCCAGCAGCCCTTCCCGGGGGAATGGAAACACCATATATTTT
V gene: TRBV5-1; J gene: TRBJ2-5; D gene: .; clone size: .; CDR3 length: 13; CDR3 protein: CASSLGGEETQYF; CDR3 DNA: TGCGCCAGCAGCTTAGGCGGGGAAGAGACCCAGTACTTC
V gene: TRBV28; J gene: TRBJ1-3; D gene: .; clone size: .; CDR3 length: 17; CDR3 protein: CASSLSGGRRSGNTIYF; CDR3 DNA: TGTGCCAGCAGTTTAAGTGGCGGGAGACGCTCTGGAAACACCATATATTTT
V gene: TRBV9; J gene: TRBJ2-6; D gene: .; clone size: once; CDR3 length: 18; CDR3 protein: CASSLELGGQVGANVLTF; CDR3 DNA: TGTGCCAGCAGCCTCGAATTGGGGGGGCAGGTTGGGGCCAACGTCCTGACTTTC
V gene: TRBV6-5; J gene: TRBJ2-1; D gene: TRBD2; clone size: .; CDR3 length: 15; CDR3 protein: CASRLSGGTHNEQFF; CDR3 DNA: TGTGCCAGCCGGCTCAGCGGGGGCACACACAATGAGCAGTTCTTC
V gene: TRBV15; J gene: TRBJ2-1; D gene: TRBD2; clone size: .; CDR3 length: 15; CDR3 protein: CATSRDRGGSNEQFF; CDR3 DNA: TGTGCCACCAGCAGAGATCGGGGAGGGTCCAATGAGCAGTTCTTC
V gene: TRBV27; J gene: TRBJ1-5; D gene: TRBD1; clone size: .; CDR3 length: 15; CDR3 protein: CASSRQGVSNQPQHF; CDR3 DNA: TGTGCCAGCAGCCGACAGGGAGTTAGCAATCAGCCCCAGCATTTT
V gene: TRBV7-7; J gene: TRBJ2-6; D gene: TRBD1; clone size: .; CDR3 length: 15; CDR3 protein: CASSSGGTGANVLTF; CDR3 DNA: TGTGCCAGCAGCTCAGGGGGAACTGGGGCCAACGTCCTGACTTTC
V gene: TRBV5-4; J gene: TRBJ2-5; D gene: .; clone size: .; CDR3 length: 15; CDR3 protein: CASSLPGGSRETQYF; CDR3 DNA: TGTGCCAGCAGCTTGCCGGGGGGCTCACGAGAGACCCAGTACTTC
V gene: TRBV2; J gene: TRBJ2-2; D gene: TRBD1; clone size: .; CDR3 length: 17; CDR3 protein: CAIRADRVSANTGELFF; CDR3 DNA: TGTGCCATTCGGGCGGACAGGGTATCCGCGAACACCGGGGAGCTGTTTTTT